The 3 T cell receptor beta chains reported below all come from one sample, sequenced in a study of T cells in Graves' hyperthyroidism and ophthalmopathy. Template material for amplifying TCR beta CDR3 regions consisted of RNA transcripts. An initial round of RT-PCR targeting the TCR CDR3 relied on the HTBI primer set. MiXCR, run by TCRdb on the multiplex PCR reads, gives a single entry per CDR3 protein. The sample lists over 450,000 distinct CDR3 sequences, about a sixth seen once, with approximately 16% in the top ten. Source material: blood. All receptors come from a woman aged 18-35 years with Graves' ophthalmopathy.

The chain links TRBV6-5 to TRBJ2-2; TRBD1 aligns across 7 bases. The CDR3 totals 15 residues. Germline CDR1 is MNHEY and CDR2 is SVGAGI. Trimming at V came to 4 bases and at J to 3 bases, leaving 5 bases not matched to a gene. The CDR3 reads CASSSDQGDTGELFF. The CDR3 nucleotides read TGTGCCAGCAGTTCCGATCAGGGGGACACCGGGGAGCTGTTTTTT.

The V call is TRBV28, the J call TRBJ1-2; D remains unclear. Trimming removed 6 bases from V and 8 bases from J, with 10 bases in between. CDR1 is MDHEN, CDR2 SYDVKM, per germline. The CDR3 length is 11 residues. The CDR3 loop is CASSGLGGYTF. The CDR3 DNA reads TGTGCCAGCAGCGGACTCGGAGGCTACACCTTC.

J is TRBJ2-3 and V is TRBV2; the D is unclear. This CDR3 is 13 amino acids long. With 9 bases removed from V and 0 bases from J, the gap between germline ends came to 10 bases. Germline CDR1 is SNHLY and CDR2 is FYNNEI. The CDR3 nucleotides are TGTGCCAGTCTAAAAAGAAGCACAGATACGCAGTATTTT. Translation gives CASLKRSTDTQYF.